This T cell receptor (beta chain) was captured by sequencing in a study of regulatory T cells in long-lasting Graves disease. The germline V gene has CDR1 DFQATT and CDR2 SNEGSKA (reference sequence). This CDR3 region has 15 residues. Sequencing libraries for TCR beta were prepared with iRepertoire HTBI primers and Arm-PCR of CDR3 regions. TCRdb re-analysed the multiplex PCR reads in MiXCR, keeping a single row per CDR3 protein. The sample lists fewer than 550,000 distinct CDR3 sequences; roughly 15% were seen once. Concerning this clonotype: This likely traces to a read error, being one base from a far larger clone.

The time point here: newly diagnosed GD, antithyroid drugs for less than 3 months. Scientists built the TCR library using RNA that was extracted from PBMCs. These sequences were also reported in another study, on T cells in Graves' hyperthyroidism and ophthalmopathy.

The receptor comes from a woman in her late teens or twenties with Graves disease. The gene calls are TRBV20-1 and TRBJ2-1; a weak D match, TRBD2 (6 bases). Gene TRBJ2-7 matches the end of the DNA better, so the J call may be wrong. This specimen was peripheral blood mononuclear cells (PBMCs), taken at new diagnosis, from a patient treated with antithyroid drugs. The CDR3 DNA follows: TGCAGTGCTAGAGATTTCCTAGCGAGATCCTACGAGCAGTACTTC. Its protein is CSARDFLARSYEQYF.